This T cell receptor (beta chain) is drawn from a study of neurological immune-mediated disorders. Overall study findings and caveats: One related-CDR3 cluster, found by phylogenetic grouping, held repertoires of 18 of 34 multiple sclerosis patients and is a possible signature. Patients with HTLV-1-associated myelopathy had the highest level of TCR clonal expansion, whereas patients with multiple sclerosis had the lowest level, falling beneath the level found in healthy controls. Because no CDR3 amino acid sequences were shared across subjects by expanded clones, private repertoires were suggested in all groups.

The cDNA came from 5'RACE, which used 10-nucleotide random UMIs. TCRdb reprocessed the 5' RACE reads with MiXCR, giving one entry per CDR3 protein. The profile shows roughly 88,000 distinct CDR3 sequences, approximately 3.5% of them singletons. Details on this clonotype: What it binds is unknown.

The sample taken for sequencing was PBMCs. This TCR was sampled from a woman between 45 and 65 years old with multiple sclerosis.

The CDR3: CSVERGRTVIGYTF. CDR3 in DNA: TGCAGCGTCGAGCGGGGCCGGACAGTCATCGGCTACACCTTC. The rearrangement joins TRBV29-1 to TRBJ1-2; D may be TRBD1 (6 bases). V was clipped by 6 bases and J by 8 bases, with 22 bases between them. CDR1 is SQVTM, CDR2 ANQGSEA, per germline. This CDR3 spans 14 amino acids.